The next 7 T cell receptor beta chains were all read from a single sample in a study of blood T cells in healthy people across ages. The authors ran a second PCR of 7 to 11 cycles using a sample-barcoded 5' primer and a J-beta primer mix. TCRdb fed the 5' RACE reads into MiXCR, producing one record per CDR3 protein. This sample has 700,000 or so distinct CDR3 sequences, with approximately 21% found just once. Sequenced: blood. Receptors originate from a man aged 70 or older in good health.

In its sample, this clonotype was seen many times. This chain connects TRBV4-1 to TRBJ1-1, with D unclear. The ends were cut back, 1 base at V and 0 bases at J, with 12 bases in the middle. This CDR3 has 16 residues. Germline CDR1 is MGHRA and CDR2 is YSYEKL. The CDR3 loop is CASSQASTRMNTEAFF. CDR3 DNA: TGCGCCAGCAGCCAAGCTTCGACAAGGATGAACACTGAAGCTTTCTTT.

V is TRBV5-1 and J is TRBJ1-5; 7 positions agree with TRBD1. The V gene end was trimmed by 5 bases and the J gene end by 4 bases; junction bases not matched to a gene: 9. CDR1 SGHRS and CDR2 YFSETQ come from the germline V gene. CDR3 length: 15 residues. The CDR3 loop reads CASRKDRLLNQPQHF. The CDR3, as DNA: TGCGCCAGCAGGAAGGACAGGCTATTAAATCAGCCCCAGCATTTT.

The CDR3 region has the DNA TGTGCCAGCAGGCCCCCGGCGGGGGACCATGGCTACACCTTC. It encodes CASRPPAGDHGYTF. The chain uses TRBV12-3 or TRBV12-4 and TRBJ1-2; D is perhaps TRBD1 (5 bases). This CDR3 contains 14 residues. Between the trimmed V and J ends, which lost 6 bases and 6 bases, there was a span of 17 bases.

This clonotype occurred a few times. V is TRBV29-1 and J is TRBJ1-2, with 9 bases aligning to TRBD1. Trimming removed 7 bases from V and 4 bases from J; junction bases left unmatched: 7. Germline V lookup: CDR1 SQVTM, CDR2 ANQGSEA. The CDR3 contains 13 residues. Written as DNA, the CDR3 is TGCAGCGGTGGGGACAGGGAGGGCTATGGCTACACCTTC. Its protein is CSGGDREGYGYTF.

This clonotype was picked up many times. V gene TRBV5-1 combines with J gene TRBJ2-1, with a tentative D call TRBD2 (6 bases). Trimming pared 0 bases from V and 9 bases from J, leaving 16 bases between. The germline V gene encodes CDR1 SGHRS and CDR2 YFSETQ. This CDR3 spans 15 amino acids. CDR3 residues: CASSLEGDSRGEQFF. For the CDR3, the DNA is TGCGCCAGCAGCTTGGAAGGGGACTCGCGGGGTGAGCAGTTCTTC. The full variable domain, its missing parts supplied by reference TRBV5-1 and TRBJ2-1, is KAGVTQTPRYLIKTRGQQVTLSCSPISGHRSVSWYQQTPGQGLQFLFEYFSETQRNKGNFPGRFSGRQFSNSRSEMNVSTLELGDSALYLCASSLEGDSRGEQFFGPGTRLTVL.

This clonotype was recorded a few times. V is TRBV7-2 and J is TRBJ1-2; D uncertain. This CDR3 is built from 16 residues. The ends were cut back, 5 bases at V and 8 bases at J, with 24 bases in the middle. CDR1 is SGHTA and CDR2 is FQGNSA in the germline V gene. CDR3 DNA: TGTGCCAGCAGCGCCGACCCGGGAGCGACCTATGGCGGCTACACCTTC. This sequence encodes CASSADPGATYGGYTF.

The chain is built from TRBV7-2 and TRBJ2-5, with D unresolved. The CDR3 spans 13 residues. The germline V gene encodes CDR1 SGHTA and CDR2 FQGNSA. V shed 5 bases and J shed 1 base, with 8 bases lying between them. The CDR3 is CASSTRLQETQYF. The DNA for the CDR3 is TGTGCCAGCAGCACCCGGCTCCAAGAGACCCAGTACTTC. Full variable domain (remainder filled in from reference TRBV7-2 and TRBJ2-5): GAGVSQSPSNKVTEKGKDVELRCDPISGHTALYWYRQSLGQGLEFLIYFQGNSAPDKSGLPSDRFSAERTGGSVSTLTIQRTQQEDSAVYLCASSTRLQETQYFGPGTRLLVL.